These 22 T cell receptor beta chains were all obtained from the same sample, sequenced in a study of type 1 regulatory T cells. No antigen has been assigned to these receptors. TCRdb itself ran the reads through MiXCR, one entry per CDR3 protein. The sample has roughly 67,000 distinct CDR3 sequences, about 62% seen once. The sample taken for sequencing was cultured T cells, either the whole culture or a sorted T cell fraction (not recorded which). Subset indicated: Tr1-enriched cell product generated in vitro against host alloantigens. Receptors originate from a human donor in good health.

This clonotype was counted between two and nine times. The chain carries TRBV5-1 and TRBJ2-1; D possibly corresponds to TRBD1 (5 bases). V gave up 5 bases and J gave up 0 bases, with 15 bases separating them. Looked up from germline, CDR1 is SGHRS and CDR2 is YFSETQ. This CDR3 has 16 amino acids. In nucleotides, the CDR3 is TGCGCCAGCAGTCTGGTGTTGGGGCGCTCCTACAATGAGCAGTTCTTC. As protein: CASSLVLGRSYNEQFF.

This clonotype occurred a few times. V and J are TRBV29-1 and TRBJ2-2; the match to TRBD1 covers 12 bases. The trim removed 7 bases at V and 6 bases at J, leaving 3 bases unmatched. Germline V lookup: CDR1 SQVTM, CDR2 ANQGSEA. This CDR3 contains 13 residues. Here the CDR3 DNA reads TGCAGCGGAGGGACAGGGGGCCCCGGGGAGCTGTTTTTT. Translated, it gives CSGGTGGPGELFF.

In its sample, this clonotype was seen a few times. This rearrangement joins TRBV27 to TRBJ2-5, with TRBD2 matching over 8 bases. This CDR3 comprises 13 residues. Germline CDR1 is MNHEY and CDR2 is SMNVEV (reference sequence). J lost 4 bases, V lost 4 bases, and 2 bases had no gene match. This CDR3 is CASSSLAGETQYF. In DNA, the CDR3 is TGTGCCAGCAGTTCCCTAGCGGGAGAGACCCAGTACTTC.

This clonotype has only one observation. The V gene is TRBV15, the J gene TRBJ2-3; the D is unclear. Germline values: CDR1 LNHNV, CDR2 YYDKDF (reference sequence). This CDR3 is 14 amino acids long. Trimming removed 1 base from V and 2 bases from J, with 7 bases in between. CDR3 nucleotide sequence: TGTGCCACCAGCAGAGGATTAAACACAGATACGCAGTATTTT. Translated: CATSRGLNTDTQYF.

This chain connects TRBV12-3 or TRBV12-4 to TRBJ1-4, with a weak D call TRBD1 (6 bases). The CDR3 contains 15 residues. V dropped 4 bases and J dropped 0 bases, with 9 bases sitting between them. The CDR3 coding sequence is TGTGCCAGCAGTTCAACAGGGTCAACTAATGAAAAACTGTTTTTT. It specifies CASSSTGSTNEKLFF.

The chain recombines TRBV12-3 or TRBV12-4 with TRBJ1-2; D not certain. CDR3 length: 13 amino acids. V lost 3 bases to trimming and J lost 3 bases, with 8 bases between them. The CDR3 DNA follows: TGTGCCAGCAGTTTTCGAAAATACTATGGCTACACCTTC. Its translation is CASSFRKYYGYTF.

The chain combines TRBV5-8 with TRBJ2-1; 7 bases are a match to TRBD2. The CDR3 has 13 amino acids. Trimming cost V 0 bases and J 11 bases; bases outside gene matches: 5. Germline CDR1 is SGHTS and CDR2 is YDEGEE. CDR3 DNA sequence: TGTGCCAGCAGCTTGGAGGCGGGAGTTCAGCAGTTCTTC. Encoded protein: CASSLEAGVQQFF.

The chain has TRBV20-1 and TRBJ2-1, with 13 nucleotides matching TRBD2. Germline loops: CDR1 DFQATT, CDR2 SNEGSKA (reference sequence). This CDR3 comprises 14 residues. With 4 bases clipped from V and 9 bases from J, the junction kept 6 bases outside the gene matches. The CDR3 bases are TGCAGTGCTAAACTAGCGGGAGGGCCCGCTGAGCAGTTCTTC. Its translation is CSAKLAGGPAEQFF.

This chain connects TRBV20-1 to TRBJ2-7, with 11 bases matching TRBD2. Unmatched junction bases numbered 2, after V lost 4 bases and J lost 0 bases. CDR3 length: 14 amino acids. Germline-derived CDR1 and CDR2 are DFQATT and SNEGSKA (reference sequence). CDR3 bases: TGCAGTGCTAAACTAGCGGGAGTCTCCTACGAGCAGTACTTC. Its protein is CSAKLAGVSYEQYF.

The V gene is TRBV14, the J gene TRBJ2-7; 7 bases agree with TRBD2. The CDR3 covers 12 residues. Germline loops: CDR1 SGHDN, CDR2 FVKESK. The ends lost 5 bases at V and 10 bases at J; junction bases unmatched: 8. DNA of the CDR3: TGTGCCAGCAGCTATTCGGGACTAAGACAGTACTTC. Translating it yields CASSYSGLRQYF. Looking up the rest from reference TRBV14 and TRBJ2-7 gives the full variable domain: EAGVTQFPSHSVIEKGQTVTLRCDPISGHDNLYWYRRVMGKEIKFLLHFVKESKQDESGMPNNRFLAERTGGTYSTLKVQPAELEDSGVYFCASSYSGLRQYFGPGTRLTVT.

A note on this clonotype: One base away lies a much larger clone, so this may be a sequencing read error. The chain uses TRBV28 and TRBJ2-1; D remains ambiguous. This CDR3 region has 15 residues. V dropped 5 bases and J dropped 2 bases, with 13 bases sitting between them. From germline, CDR1 is MDHEN and CDR2 SYDVKM. This CDR3 is CASSILVSPYNEQFF. CDR3 DNA sequence: TGTGCCAGCAGTATATTAGTTTCGCCCTACAATGAGCAGTTCTTC.

Remarks on this clonotype: Sequence at one end of the junction differs from germline and may be a read error. The chain joins TRBV15 to TRBJ2-7; no firm D call. The length of the CDR3 is 13 residues. Germline CDR1 and CDR2: LNHNV and YYDKDF (reference sequence). The CDR3 loop reads CATSTSGAVERYF. CDR3 sequence (DNA): TGTGCCACCAGCACCTCCGGAGCCGTTGAGCGGTACTTC.

The chain carries TRBV20-1 and TRBJ2-1; 10 positions agree with TRBD2. The CDR3 length is 15 residues. The V and J ends lost 1 base and 4 bases, in that order; junction bases with no gene match: 4. Germline values: CDR1 DFQATT, CDR2 SNEGSKA (reference sequence). CDR3 residues: CSARAPLAGYNEQFF. CDR3 nucleotides: TGCAGTGCTAGAGCCCCACTAGCGGGGTACAATGAGCAGTTCTTC.

This clonotype was recorded a few times. J is TRBJ2-1 and V is TRBV18, with TRBD2 identical over 8 bases. Germline loops: CDR1 KGHSH, CDR2 LQKENI. The V gene end was trimmed by 7 bases and the J gene end by 6 bases; junction bases not matched to a gene: 11. This CDR3 is built from 15 residues. The CDR3 DNA reads TGTGCCAGCTTCCTACAGCAGGCGGGGGGCAATGAGCAGTTCTTC. This sequence encodes CASFLQQAGGNEQFF.

This clonotype was detected only a few times. The rearrangement joins TRBV27 to TRBJ1-5, with D possibly TRBD1 on 6 matching bases. Trimming took 2 bases from V and 4 from J, leaving 12 bases between them. The CDR3 consists of 15 residues. The germline gives CDR1 MNHEY, CDR2 SMNVEV (reference sequence). The CDR3 DNA reads as TGTGCCAGCAGTTTAGGTCAGGGGCCGAATCAGCCCCAGCATTTT. Protein product: CASSLGQGPNQPQHF.

The J gene is TRBJ2-5, the V gene TRBV5-1; TRBD2 is a possible D gene (6 bases). The ends were cut back, 6 bases at V and 2 bases at J, with 14 bases in the middle. The CDR3 is 14 residues long. Germline CDR1 and CDR2: SGHRS and YFSETQ. This CDR3 reads CASMEGAGQETQYF. CDR3 DNA sequence: TGCGCCAGCATGGAAGGCGCGGGGCAAGAGACCCAGTACTTC.

The chain recombines TRBV20-1 with TRBJ2-1; D possibly matches TRBD1 or TRBD2 (5 bases each). CDR1 is DFQATT, CDR2 SNEGSKA, per germline (reference sequence). CDR3 length equals 16 residues. V gave up 6 bases and J gave up 0 bases, with 18 bases separating them. CDR3 nucleotide sequence: TGCAGTGCCCCCGCCCGGGACGCCTCCTCCTACAATGAGCAGTTCTTC. It encodes CSAPARDASSYNEQFF.

The CDR3: CASSLGLARGRDSPEAFF. The CDR3 DNA sequence: TGCGCCAGCAGCTTGGGATTGGCCCGGGGTCGGGATTCTCCTGAAGCTTTCTTT. This chain connects TRBV5-1 to TRBJ1-1; D uncertain. Germline V CDR1 and CDR2: SGHRS, YFSETQ. Trimming removed 0 bases from V and 6 bases from J, with 24 bases in between. The CDR3 sequence is 18 residues long. Complete variable domain (other parts from reference TRBV5-1 and TRBJ1-1): KAGVTQTPRYLIKTRGQQVTLSCSPISGHRSVSWYQQTPGQGLQFLFEYFSETQRNKGNFPGRFSGRQFSNSRSEMNVSTLELGDSALYLCASSLGLARGRDSPEAFFGQGTRLTVV.

The chain is built from TRBV19 and TRBJ1-5; D may be TRBD1 (6 bases). This CDR3 is built from 15 residues. Germline lookup yields CDR1 LNHDA and CDR2 SQIVND (reference sequence). The V end was cut by 5 bases, the J end by 2 bases, with 13 bases between. The CDR3 DNA reads as TGTGCCAGTAGTCGACCGGAGGGGGGCAATCAGCCCCAGCATTTT. It encodes CASSRPEGGNQPQHF.

The chain combines TRBV25-1 with TRBJ2-1; D is ambiguous. CDR3 length: 14 residues. The ends were cut back, 5 bases at V and 8 bases at J, with 16 bases in the middle. The germline gives CDR1 MGHDK, CDR2 SYGVNS. CDR3 region: CASSRTLSTYEQFF. The DNA for the CDR3 is TGTGCCAGCAGTAGAACCCTTTCGACCTATGAGCAGTTCTTC.

The V call is TRBV20-1, the J call TRBJ2-1, with 7 bases fitting TRBD1. The CDR3 has 15 residues. Germline CDR1 and CDR2: DFQATT and SNEGSKA (reference sequence). V lost 4 bases to trimming and J lost 6 bases; unmatched junction nucleotides: 12. CDR3 protein: CSATQRQGTGNEQFF. CDR3 nucleotide sequence: TGCAGTGCTACTCAAAGACAGGGTACAGGCAATGAGCAGTTCTTC.

This clonotype has only a few counts. The chain links TRBV27 to TRBJ2-2; 10 nucleotides agree with TRBD2. The CDR3 is made up of 18 amino acids. CDR1 and CDR2 from the germline V gene are MNHEY and SMNVEV (reference sequence). V lost 0 bases and J lost 5; bases outside the gene matches: 9. Here the CDR3 reads CASSLSRLAGAGTGELFF. DNA for the CDR3: TGTGCCAGCAGTTTATCTAGGCTAGCGGGAGCTGGGACCGGGGAGCTGTTTTTT.